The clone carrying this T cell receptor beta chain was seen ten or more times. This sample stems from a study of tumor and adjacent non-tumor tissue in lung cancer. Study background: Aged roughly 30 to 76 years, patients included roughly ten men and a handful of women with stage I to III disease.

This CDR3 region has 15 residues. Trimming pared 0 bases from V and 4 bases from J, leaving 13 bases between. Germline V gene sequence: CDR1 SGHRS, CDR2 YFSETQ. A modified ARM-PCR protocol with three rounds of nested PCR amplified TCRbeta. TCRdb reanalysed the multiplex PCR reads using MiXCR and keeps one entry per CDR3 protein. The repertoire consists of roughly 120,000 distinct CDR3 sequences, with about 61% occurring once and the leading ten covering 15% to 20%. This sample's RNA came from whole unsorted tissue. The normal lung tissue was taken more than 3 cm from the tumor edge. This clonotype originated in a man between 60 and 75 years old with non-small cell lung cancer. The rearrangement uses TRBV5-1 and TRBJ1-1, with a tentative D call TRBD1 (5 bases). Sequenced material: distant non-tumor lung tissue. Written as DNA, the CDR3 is TGCGCCAGCAGCTTGGCCGGGGGTCGAATCACTGAAGCTTTCTTT. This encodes CASSLAGGRITEAFF.